The 8 T cell receptor beta chains listed next were all sequenced from one sample in a study of blood T cell repertoires in COVID-19. Here immunoSEQ multiplex PCR was the method, and the copy in TCRdb shows in-frame clones only, minus some. This table has 190,000 or so clones, approximately 86% appearing once. The sample taken for sequencing was peripheral blood. These receptors were obtained from a man aged 40-49 years with active or convalescent COVID-19.

V is TRBV7-3 and J is TRBJ2-5; TRBD2 matches at 11 bases. V was clipped by 5 bases and J by 5 bases; unmatched bases: 7. CDR3 size: 15 residues. The germline gives CDR1 SGHTA, CDR2 FQGTGA. The CDR3 protein is CASSPIAGGLETQYF. Written as DNA, the CDR3 is TGTGCCAGCAGCCCCATAGCGGGGGGGCTTGAGACCCAGTACTTC.

This clone came up a few times. The J gene is TRBJ1-2, the V gene TRBV30, with D maybe TRBD1 (5 bases). CDR3 length: 13 amino acids. Trimming removed 2 bases at V and 3 bases at J, with 10 bases between. Germline V gene sequence: CDR1 GTSNPN, CDR2 SVGIG (reference sequence). The CDR3 bases are TGTGCCTGGAGTCCCGAAGGGGACTATGGCTACACCTTC. Its protein product is CAWSPEGDYGYTF.

The genes are TRBV27 and TRBJ2-7; 9 bases agree with TRBD1. Looked up from germline, CDR1 is MNHEY and CDR2 is SMNVEV (reference sequence). V shed 3 bases, J shed 3 bases, and the junction held 12 bases outside the gene matches. This CDR3 has 17 amino acids. This chain's CDR3 is CASSLLSGGQGFYEQYF. The CDR3 nucleotides read TGTGCCAGCAGTTTGCTGAGTGGAGGACAGGGGTTCTACGAGCAGTACTTC.

The V call is TRBV5-4, the J call TRBJ1-6, with 9 bases lining up with TRBD1. J was trimmed by 5 bases and V by 4 bases; bases with no gene match: 4. Germline-derived CDR1 and CDR2 are SGHNT and YYREEE (reference sequence). The CDR3 covers 15 residues. CDR3 residues: CASSPRTGDNSPLHF. Here the CDR3 DNA reads TGTGCCAGCAGCCCTAGGACAGGGGATAATTCACCCCTCCACTTT.

This chain joins TRBV14 and TRBJ2-1, with D uncertain. The CDR3 consists of 15 residues. CDR1 SGHDN and CDR2 FVKESK come from the germline V gene. Trimming cost V 0 bases and J 4 bases, with 10 bases left between them. CDR3 coding DNA: TGTGCCAGCAGCCAAGATCTCCTGCGGTACAATGAGCAGTTCTTC. Translating gives CASSQDLLRYNEQFF.

The gene calls are TRBV4-2 and TRBJ1-1; D is possibly TRBD1 (5 bases). CDR3 size: 15 residues. Trimming took off 0 bases at V and 7 bases at J, with 15 bases between the two ends. Germline assignment: CDR1 LGHNA and CDR2 YNFKEQ. The CDR3 bases are TGTGCCAGCAGCCAAGATCGCGTCGGGGGGGGTGAAGCTTTCTTT. Translation gives CASSQDRVGGGEAFF.

The chain uses TRBV19 and TRBJ2-7; the D gene is possibly TRBD1 (5 bases). There are 11 residues in the CDR3. From germline, CDR1 is LNHDA and CDR2 SQIVND (reference sequence). Trimming removed 10 bases at V and 1 base at J, with 8 bases between. The CDR3 DNA is TGTGCCACCGGACAATCCTACGAGCAGTACTTC. This sequence encodes CATGQSYEQYF.

This clone was counted a few times. The CDR3 loop reads CASSLQLGRRGGYTF. The CDR3 DNA reads as TGTGCCAGCAGCTTACAACTAGGGAGGAGGGGCGGCTACACCTTC. J is TRBJ1-2 and V is TRBV7-2, with a possible D match to TRBD1 (5 bases). V was shortened by 2 bases and J by 8 bases, with 18 bases between the two germline ends. Germline values: CDR1 SGHTA, CDR2 FQGNSA. This CDR3 is built from 15 residues.